The TCR beta chain under discussion was sequenced for a study of Ad26.COV2.S vaccination and SARS-CoV-2 variants. General study points: The TCR breadth and depth analyses may have understated or missed part of the total T cell responses.

The V end was cut by 6 bases, the J end by 0 bases, with 14 bases between. The CDR3 loop spans 15 amino acids. The germline V gene encodes CDR1 SGHVT and CDR2 SQSDAQ. Only in-frame clones appear in the TCRdb table, and some are missing; sequencing was by immunoSEQ multiplex PCR. This table holds 350,000 to 400,000 clones, approximately 91% found once. On this clone: What it binds is unknown.

Treatment specified: about 20 received Ad26.COV2.S at low or high dose, single or two shots; 5 received placebo; per-sample allocation not given. Specimens were obtained on day 63 following the first vaccine or placebo injection. Donation was by an adult aged 18-55 years who was in Boston. This receptor was obtained from a person between 18 and 65 years old who received the Ad26.COV2.S COVID-19 vaccine or a placebo. Sequenced here: peripheral blood, sampled in a trial of Ad26.COV2.S vaccine versus placebo. The chain is built from TRBV7-4 and TRBJ2-5; maybe TRBD1 (5 bases). This CDR3 reads CASSSTQGDQETQYF. The CDR3 DNA sequence: TGTGCCAGCAGTTCGACGCAGGGCGACCAAGAGACCCAGTACTTC.